This T cell receptor (beta chain) was captured by sequencing in a study of T cell repertoires in cytomegalovirus infection. Study observations and caveats: Ex vivo responses were dominated by HLA-C-restricted CMV-specific TCR beta clonotypes.

V lost 1 base to trimming and J lost 2 bases; unmatched junction nucleotides: 1. From germline, CDR1 is DFQATT and CDR2 SNEGSKA (reference sequence). CDR3 length: 14 amino acids. Worth noting for this clonotype: Its specificity is unknown.

Each CDR3 protein is one row after TCRdb ran MiXCR on the reads. The sample consists of about 230,000 distinct CDR3 sequences, 22% of them appearing once. The TCR was taken from a human donor in good health (CMV status not recorded). Some clones in this sample may be carry-over from other donors' samples. The rearrangement links TRBV20-1 to TRBJ2-7, with 11 positions matching TRBD2. Sequencing was done on a sample of CD8+ T cells from PBMCs. CDR3 residues: CSARVLAGAYEQYF. The CDR3 DNA is TGCAGTGCTAGAGTACTAGCGGGGGCCTACGAGCAGTACTTC.